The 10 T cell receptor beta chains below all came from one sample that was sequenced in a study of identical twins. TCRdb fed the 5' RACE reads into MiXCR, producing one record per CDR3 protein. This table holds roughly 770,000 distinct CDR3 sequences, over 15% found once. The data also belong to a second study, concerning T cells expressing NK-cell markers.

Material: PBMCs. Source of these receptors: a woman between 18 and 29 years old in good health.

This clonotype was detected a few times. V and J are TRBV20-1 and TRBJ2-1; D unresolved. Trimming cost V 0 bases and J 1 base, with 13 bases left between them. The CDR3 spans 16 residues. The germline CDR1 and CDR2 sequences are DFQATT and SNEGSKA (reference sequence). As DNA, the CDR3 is TGCAGTGCTAGAGATAGTTATGGTGGGTCCTACAATGAGCAGTTCTTC. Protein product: CSARDSYGGSYNEQFF.

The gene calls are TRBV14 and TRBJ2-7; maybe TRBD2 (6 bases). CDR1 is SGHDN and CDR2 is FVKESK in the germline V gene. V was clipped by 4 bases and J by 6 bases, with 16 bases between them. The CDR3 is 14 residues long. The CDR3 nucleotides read TGTGCCAGCAGCCCTACGGGTGCGCGGGGCGAGCAGTACTTC. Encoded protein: CASSPTGARGEQYF.

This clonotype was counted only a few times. CDR3 sequence: CASSGTGTRINNEQFF. In nucleotides, the CDR3 is TGTGCCAGCAGCGGGACCGGGACTAGAATAAACAATGAGCAGTTCTTC. This chain connects TRBV7-9 to TRBJ2-1; 8 nucleotides align to TRBD2. Germline CDR1 is SEHNR and CDR2 is FQNEAQ (reference sequence). The V and J ends lost 5 bases and 5 bases, in that order; junction bases with no gene match: 11. This CDR3 has 16 amino acids. Using reference TRBV7-9 and TRBJ2-1 for the parts outside the CDR3, the full variable domain is DTGVSQNPRHKITKRGQNVTFRCDPISEHNRLYWYRQTLGQGPEFLTYFQNEAQLEKSRLLSDRFSAERPKGSFSTLEIQRTEQGDSAMYLCASSGTGTRINNEQFFGPGTRLTVL.

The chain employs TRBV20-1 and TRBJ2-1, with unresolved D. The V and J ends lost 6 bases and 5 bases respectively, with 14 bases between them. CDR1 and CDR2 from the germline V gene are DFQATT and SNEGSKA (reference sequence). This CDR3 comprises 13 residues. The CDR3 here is CSATGLLNNEQFF. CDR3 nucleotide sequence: TGCAGTGCGACCGGCTTACTTAACAATGAGCAGTTCTTC.

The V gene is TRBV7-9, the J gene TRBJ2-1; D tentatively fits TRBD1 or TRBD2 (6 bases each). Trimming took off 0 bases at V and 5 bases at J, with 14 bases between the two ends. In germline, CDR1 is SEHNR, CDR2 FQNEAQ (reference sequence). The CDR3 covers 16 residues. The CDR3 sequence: CASSLARQGRNNEQFF. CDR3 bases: TGTGCCAGCAGCTTAGCGCGCCAGGGGAGGAACAATGAGCAGTTCTTC.

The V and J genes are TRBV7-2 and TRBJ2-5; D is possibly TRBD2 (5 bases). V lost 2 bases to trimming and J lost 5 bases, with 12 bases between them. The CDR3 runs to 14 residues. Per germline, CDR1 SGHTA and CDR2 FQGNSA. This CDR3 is CASSLNSGRETQYF. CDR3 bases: TGTGCCAGCAGCTTAAACAGCGGACGGGAGACCCAGTACTTC.

CDR3 residues: CSASSRGNQPQHF. In DNA, the CDR3 is TGCAGTGCTAGTTCCAGGGGAAATCAGCCCCAGCATTTT. The rearrangement uses TRBV20-1 and TRBJ1-5; D may be TRBD1 (6 bases). Germline-derived CDR1 and CDR2 are DFQATT and SNEGSKA (reference sequence). This CDR3 is 13 amino acids long. With 3 bases removed from V and 4 bases from J, the gap between germline ends came to 10 bases.

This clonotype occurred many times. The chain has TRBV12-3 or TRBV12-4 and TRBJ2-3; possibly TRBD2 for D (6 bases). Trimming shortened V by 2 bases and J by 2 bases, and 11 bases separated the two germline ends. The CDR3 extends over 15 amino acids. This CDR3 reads CASSLIGGDTDTQYF. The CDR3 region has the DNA TGTGCCAGCAGTTTAATCGGCGGGGACACAGATACGCAGTATTTT.

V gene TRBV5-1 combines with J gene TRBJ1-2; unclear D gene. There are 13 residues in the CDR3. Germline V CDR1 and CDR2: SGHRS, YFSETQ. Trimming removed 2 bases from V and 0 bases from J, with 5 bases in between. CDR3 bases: TGCGCCAGCAGCTTTCAGGCTAACTATGGCTACACCTTC. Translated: CASSFQANYGYTF.

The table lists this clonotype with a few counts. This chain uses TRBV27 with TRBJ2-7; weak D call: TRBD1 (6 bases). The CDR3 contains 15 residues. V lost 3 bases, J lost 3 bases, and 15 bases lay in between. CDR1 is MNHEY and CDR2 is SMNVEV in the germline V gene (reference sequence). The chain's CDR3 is CASSFQQGIFYEQYF. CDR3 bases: TGTGCCAGCAGTTTCCAACAGGGAATCTTCTACGAGCAGTACTTC.